This record concerns one TCR beta chain sequence. Its antigen is currently unknown. The entry originates in a study of blood T cells in healthy people across ages. From germline, CDR1 is ENHRY and CDR2 SYGVKD. The CDR3 length is 16 residues. The germline V and J ends were trimmed by 0 bases and 2 bases, with 13 bases remaining between them. Points from the study as a whole: In long-lived donors, naive CD4+ cell counts and diversity exceeded those of aged donors.

The use of a sample-barcoded 5' primer and a J-beta primer mix characterized a second PCR of roughly 6 to 11 cycles. MiXCR, applied by TCRdb to the 5' RACE reads, yields one record per CDR3 protein. Counted here are 650,000 to 800,000 distinct CDR3 sequences, under 55% occurring once; the ten biggest clones make up about 19%. This TCR was recovered from a man aged 55 to 70 in good health. The sample comprised blood. The chain combines TRBV10-3 with TRBJ2-5; no clear D. CDR3 in DNA: TGTGCCATCAGTGAGTCGCCCCAACCCATTCAAGAGACCCAGTACTTC. It translates to CAISESPQPIQETQYF.